These 4 T cell receptor beta chains share one sample of origin, sequenced in a study of blood T cell repertoires in COVID-19. Measured with immunoSEQ multiplex PCR; TCRdb has only the in-frame clones, and not every one. Here the sample spans tens of thousands of clones, approximately 90% being singletons. Source material: peripheral blood. These receptors originate from a human donor in a cohort sampled during active COVID-19.

The chain is built from TRBV18 and TRBJ1-4; perhaps TRBD1 as D (5 bases). CDR3 length: 19 amino acids. Germline V CDR1 and CDR2: KGHSH, LQKENI. Trimming removed 1 base from V and 0 bases from J, with 18 bases in between. The CDR3 region is CASSPQTASTATTNEKLFF. Written as DNA, the CDR3 is TGTGCCAGCTCACCACAGACGGCTTCGACAGCTACAACTAATGAAAAACTGTTTTTT.

The J gene is TRBJ2-3, the V gene TRBV18; D unclear. The CDR3 contains 14 residues. Germline assignment: CDR1 KGHSH and CDR2 LQKENI. V was clipped by 7 bases and J by 5 bases, with 16 bases between them. CDR3: CASYPVPAGDTQYF. CDR3 coding DNA: TGTGCCAGCTATCCGGTCCCTGCTGGAGATACGCAGTATTTT.

The rearrangement links TRBV27 to TRBJ2-7; 10 bases align to TRBD2. CDR1 and CDR2 from the germline V gene are MNHEY and SMNVEV (reference sequence). Trimming cost V 11 bases and J 6 bases; bases outside gene matches: 10. The CDR3 contains 13 residues. The CDR3 protein is CASRSSGRVEQYF. The CDR3 DNA sequence: TGTGCCTCACGGTCGAGCGGGAGGGTCGAGCAGTACTTC.

This rearrangement joins TRBV16 to TRBJ1-5, with 8 bases aligning to TRBD1. The V gene end was trimmed by 2 bases and the J gene end by 7 bases; junction bases not matched to a gene: 1. The CDR3 runs to 13 residues. Germline lookup yields CDR1 KGHSY and CDR2 FQNENV. The CDR3 loop reads CASSQDRGQPQHF. In DNA form, the CDR3 reads TGTGCCAGCAGCCAAGACAGGGGACAGCCCCAGCATTTT.